These 27 T cell receptor beta chains were all obtained from the same sample, sequenced in a study of shared T cell receptors in the human thymus. This table comes from immunoSEQ multiplex PCR, and its TCRdb copy is limited to in-frame clones, with some not included. The data hold hundreds of thousands of clones, with approximately 87% observed a single time. This sample also appeared in a second study, on human thymus T cells.

Sequencing was carried out using thymocytes. These receptors all stem from a boy under three years old with a congenital heart defect.

This rearrangement joins TRBV10-2 to TRBJ2-3; 7 nucleotides line up with TRBD2. The germline V gene has CDR1 WSHSY and CDR2 SAAADI. The CDR3 contains 17 residues. V shed 6 bases, J shed 4 bases, and the junction held 16 bases outside the gene matches. Written as DNA, the CDR3 is TGCGCCAGCAGCCCAGGACTAGATACGGGGGGAGCAGATACGCAGTATTTT. Amino acid sequence: CASSPGLDTGGADTQYF.

V usage is TRBV29-1 and J usage is TRBJ1-1; TRBD1 matches at 8 bases. This CDR3 has 14 amino acids. Per germline, CDR1 SQVTM and CDR2 ANQGSEA. Trimming cost V 2 bases and J 4 bases; bases outside gene matches: 6. As DNA, the CDR3 is TGCAGCGTTGAACTCAGGGGGCTGGGCACTGAAGCTTTCTTT. Translating it yields CSVELRGLGTEAFF.

Comment on this clone: Other DNA sequences in the sample encode the same CDR3. V usage is TRBV14 and J usage is TRBJ2-7, with D tentatively TRBD2 (6 bases). V was shortened by 2 bases and J by 4 bases, with 18 bases between the two germline ends. CDR1 SGHDN and CDR2 FVKESK come from the germline V gene. The length of the CDR3 is 16 residues. The CDR3, as DNA: TGTGCCAGCAGCCAAAGGCCCTGGGGCGGGAAGTACGAGCAGTACTTC. Translating gives CASSQRPWGGKYEQYF.

The rearrangement links TRBV6-4 to TRBJ2-7; 8 bases align to TRBD1. In germline, CDR1 is MRHNA, CDR2 SNTAGT. The CDR3 has 16 amino acids. V was clipped by 3 bases and J by 3 bases; unmatched bases: 10. Here the CDR3 reads CASSEGGDRLIYEQYF. In nucleotides, the CDR3 is TGTGCCAGCAGTGAAGGTGGGGACAGGCTTATCTACGAGCAGTACTTC.

This sequence joins TRBV4-3 and TRBJ1-2; D gene uncertain. Germline V lookup: CDR1 LGHNA, CDR2 YSLEER. Trimming cost V 3 bases and J 0 bases, with 8 bases left between them. This CDR3 spans 14 amino acids. The CDR3 loop reads CASSHNQANYGYTF. The CDR3 nucleotides read TGCGCCAGCAGCCATAATCAGGCTAACTATGGCTACACCTTC.

Concerning this clone itself: Given the absence of the conserved phenylalanine or tryptophan at the CDR3 end, a read error is likely. No DNA is shown, since the ends of the CDR3 on it are uncertain; the CDR3 is the one TCRdb lists. This sequence joins TRBV30 and TRBJ1-1; TRBD1, the table's D call, was not compared with the DNA. 10 amino acids form the CDR3, both terminal residues included. Germline V gene sequence: CDR1 GTSNPN, CDR2 SVGIG (reference sequence). The CDR3 loop is CAWSRVGQAV.

The J gene is TRBJ2-1, the V gene TRBV19; weak D call: TRBD2 (6 bases). This CDR3 has 13 amino acids. The germline CDR1 and CDR2 sequences are LNHDA and SQIVND (reference sequence). The V end was cut by 7 bases, the J end by 4 bases, with 11 bases between. The CDR3 bases are TGTGCCAGTACGGCAGGGACTTACAATGAGCAGTTCTTC. This sequence encodes CASTAGTYNEQFF.

The chain uses TRBV29-1 and TRBJ1-2; the D is unclear. CDR3 length: 11 amino acids. From germline, CDR1 is SQVTM and CDR2 ANQGSEA. Trimming cost V 4 bases and J 5 bases, with 8 bases left between them. CDR3 in amino acids: CSVVSPYGYTF. The CDR3 bases are TGCAGCGTTGTCTCCCCGTATGGCTACACCTTC.

This clone was counted a few times. The rearrangement links TRBV19 to TRBJ2-1, with TRBD1 as a possible D gene (6 bases). The germline V gene has CDR1 LNHDA and CDR2 SQIVND (reference sequence). The CDR3 extends over 14 amino acids. V lost 5 bases and J 9 bases, leaving 17 bases between the germline ends. This CDR3 reads CASSVQGPYLEQFF. The CDR3 nucleotides read TGTGCCAGTAGTGTACAGGGTCCCTATCTTGAGCAGTTCTTC.

The chain is built from TRBV6-1 and TRBJ2-7; 7 bases map to TRBD2. With 1 base clipped from V and 0 bases from J, the junction kept 3 bases outside the gene matches. Germline CDR1 and CDR2: MNHNS and SASEGT. The CDR3 extends over 15 amino acids. CDR3 coding DNA: TGTGCCAGCAGTGAAGGGGGAGGGGACTCCTACGAGCAGTACTTC. Amino acid sequence: CASSEGGGDSYEQYF.

There are a few counts of this clone. The chain employs TRBV5-4 and TRBJ1-2; 10 bases map to TRBD1. Trimming removed 4 bases from V and 8 bases from J; junction bases left unmatched: 8. The CDR3 is 14 residues long. Germline-derived CDR1 and CDR2 are SGHNT and YYREEE (reference sequence). The CDR3 spells CASSPKTGGDGYTF. The CDR3 DNA reads as TGTGCCAGCAGCCCCAAGACAGGGGGCGACGGCTACACCTTC.

The chain has TRBV25-1 and TRBJ2-5; 10 positions match TRBD2. The CDR3 contains 13 residues. CDR1 and CDR2 (germline): MGHDK, SYGVNS. J gave up 5 bases and V 4 bases, and 1 base lay outside the gene matches. The DNA for the CDR3 is TGTGCCAGCAGTGTACTAGCGGGGGAGACCCAGTACTTC. Translation gives CASSVLAGETQYF.

The rearrangement uses TRBV28 and TRBJ1-6; a weak D match, TRBD1 (5 bases). Germline loops: CDR1 MDHEN, CDR2 SYDVKM. The CDR3 is made up of 14 amino acids. With 3 bases removed from V and 8 bases from J, the gap between germline ends came to 11 bases. This CDR3 reads CASSLGRRDSPLHF. For the CDR3, the DNA is TGTGCCAGCAGTTTGGGGCGGAGGGATTCACCCCTCCACTTT.

This CDR3 reads CAIRGQANTGELFF. CDR3 coding DNA: TGTGCCATCAGGGGACAGGCGAACACCGGGGAGCTGTTTTTT. J is TRBJ2-2 and V is TRBV10-3; 8 nucleotides align to TRBD1. CDR1 is ENHRY and CDR2 is SYGVKD in the germline V gene. V lost 6 bases, J lost 0 bases, and 0 bases stayed unmatched. This CDR3 comprises 14 residues.

This clone occurred once. In the same sample, other DNA sequences code for this CDR3. The CDR3 reads CSASLNEQFF. In DNA, the CDR3 is TGCAGTGCTAGCCTTAATGAGCAGTTCTTC. The V gene is TRBV20-1, the J gene TRBJ2-1; no clear D. This CDR3 spans 10 amino acids. CDR1 and CDR2 (germline): DFQATT, SNEGSKA (reference sequence). Trimming shortened V by 3 bases and J by 7 bases, and 4 bases separated the two germline ends.

The chain has TRBV10-1 and TRBJ2-7; D not certain. The CDR3 loop spans 11 amino acids. The germline V and J ends were trimmed by 3 bases and 4 bases, with 4 bases remaining between them. From germline, CDR1 is WNHNN and CDR2 SYGVQD (reference sequence). The CDR3 here is CASSDSYEQYF. DNA of the CDR3: TGCGCCAGCAGTGACTCGTACGAGCAGTACTTC.

The chain is built from TRBV28 and TRBJ2-3; possible D gene TRBD2, 5 bases. The V gene's germline CDR1 is MDHEN and CDR2 SYDVKM. The CDR3 loop spans 15 amino acids. V shed 3 bases and J shed 2 bases, with 12 bases lying between them. CDR3 coding DNA: TGTGCCAGCAGTTTGGGCGGGCCTACCACAGATACGCAGTATTTT. Protein: CASSLGGPTTDTQYF.

The CDR3 reads CASKETTGEQFF. The CDR3 region has the DNA TGTGCCAGCAAAGAGACGACGGGTGAGCAGTTCTTC. The genes are TRBV27 and TRBJ2-1, with D hard to call. V shed 7 bases and J shed 9 bases, with 13 bases lying between them. The CDR3 contains 12 residues. Per the germline V gene, CDR1 is MNHEY and CDR2 is SMNVEV (reference sequence).

The chain has TRBV15 and TRBJ2-7; possibly TRBD2 for D (6 bases). Trimming removed 0 bases at V and 0 bases at J, with 18 bases between. The length of the CDR3 is 18 residues. From germline, CDR1 is LNHNV and CDR2 YYDKDF (reference sequence). The CDR3 DNA reads TGTGCCACCAGCAGAGATGTGGAGGCGGGACCGGGCTCCTACGAGCAGTACTTC. Its translation: CATSRDVEAGPGSYEQYF.

The chain links TRBV30 to TRBJ2-5, with 8 bases aligning to TRBD1. Losses at the gene ends were 0 bases for V and 5 bases for J; bases not matched to a gene: 5. The CDR3 covers 14 residues. From germline, CDR1 is GTSNPN and CDR2 SVGIG (reference sequence). The CDR3 loop is CAWSVRGRLETQYF. In DNA form, the CDR3 reads TGTGCCTGGAGTGTCAGGGGGCGCCTGGAGACCCAGTACTTC.

The rearrangement uses TRBV14 and TRBJ2-7, with TRBD2 matching 7 bases. The V and J ends lost 4 bases and 2 bases, in that order; junction bases with no gene match: 5. Germline V CDR1 and CDR2: SGHDN, FVKESK. This CDR3 region has 14 residues. The DNA for the CDR3 is TGTGCCAGCAGCCCCGTGCGGGAGCCCTACGAGCAGTACTTC. Amino acids: CASSPVREPYEQYF.

The genes are TRBV10-1 and TRBJ2-7, with D possibly being TRBD1 (6 bases). Trimming took off 1 base at V and 5 bases at J, with 15 bases between the two ends. Germline lookup yields CDR1 WNHNN and CDR2 SYGVQD (reference sequence). CDR3 length: 15 amino acids. The CDR3 DNA is TGCGCCAGCAGTGAGTTTAGGGGGTCTCCTCACGAGCAGTACTTC. Protein product: CASSEFRGSPHEQYF.

V is TRBV9 and J is TRBJ2-3; TRBD1 matches 10 bases. V shed 0 bases, J shed 1 base, and the junction held 8 bases outside the gene matches. The CDR3 length is 18 residues. CDR1 and CDR2 from the germline V gene are SGDLS and YYNGEE. The CDR3 DNA sequence: TGTGCCAGCAGCGTAGAGTCCTCTGGGACAGGGGGCACAGATACGCAGTATTTT. Its translation is CASSVESSGTGGTDTQYF.

The CDR3 loop is CASSVGGDRYEQYF. In DNA, the CDR3 is TGTGCCAGCAGCGTAGGGGGAGACCGCTACGAGCAGTACTTC. The chain joins TRBV9 to TRBJ2-7, with a weak D call TRBD2 (5 bases). The length of the CDR3 is 14 residues. V was cut by 0 bases and J by 3 bases, with 10 bases left in between. CDR1 is SGDLS and CDR2 is YYNGEE in the germline V gene.

This clone has just one count. The V call is TRBV10-3, the J call TRBJ1-2; TRBD1 might be the D (5 bases). This CDR3 is built from 13 residues. The germline CDR1 and CDR2 sequences are ENHRY and SYGVKD. V lost 7 bases, J lost 3 bases, and 12 bases lay in between. This chain's CDR3 is CAITHRMDYGYTF. The CDR3 DNA sequence: TGTGCCATCACCCACAGGATGGACTATGGCTACACCTTC.

This chain joins TRBV4-2 and TRBJ1-2; possible D gene TRBD1, 6 bases. V was shortened by 3 bases and J by 5 bases, with 19 bases between the two germline ends. CDR3 length equals 16 residues. Germline-derived CDR1 and CDR2 are LGHNA and YNFKEQ. CDR3 DNA sequence: TGTGCCAGCAGCCACCAGGGGCTTTCGGAAATTTATGGCTACACCTTC. Translated, it gives CASSHQGLSEIYGYTF.

The chain employs TRBV7-8 and TRBJ2-2; the D is unclear. In germline, CDR1 is SGHVS, CDR2 FQNEAQ. Trimming took 1 base from V and 6 from J, leaving 12 bases between them. There are 15 residues in the CDR3. The CDR3, as DNA: TGTGCCAGCAGCTTAGAATGGAGATCTCCCGGGGAGCTGTTTTTT. As protein: CASSLEWRSPGELFF.